This TCR beta chain emerged from a study of cytomegalovirus exposure and HLA in healthy donors. Unmatched junction bases numbered 6, after V lost 1 base and J lost 4 bases. This CDR3 is built from 15 residues. Germline CDR1 and CDR2: LNHDA and SQIVND (reference sequence). Notes on the study in general: Sequencing likely produced, as an artifact, a cluster of highly shared sequence variants.

For this clone: As yet, its antigen is unknown.

Researchers ran the PCR with 60 Vbeta and 13 Jbeta primers. Assay used: immunoSEQ multiplex PCR; TCRdb lists only in-frame clones, some missing. In the table there are 130,000 to 150,000 clones, approximately 80% of which are singletons. Material for sequencing was PBMCs. This receptor was identified in a woman aged 45-65 years in good health and CMV-seronegative. The rearrangement links TRBV19 to TRBJ1-1, with 7 bases matching TRBD1. The DNA of the CDR3 is TGTGCCAGTAGTATAGCTGAGGGGGCGGGCACTGAAGCTTTCTTT. Translation: CASSIAEGAGTEAFF.